This T cell receptor beta chain was identified during a study of T-cell memory formation after mild COVID-19. This clonotype was detected a few times. TCRdb analysed the 5' RACE reads with MiXCR anew, one entry per CDR3 protein. The table shows about 310,000 distinct CDR3 sequences, with approximately 19% occurring only once. This CDR3 is 14 amino acids long. Germline loops: CDR1 DFQATT, CDR2 SNEGSKA (reference sequence). Trimming removed 1 base at V and 4 bases at J, with 13 bases between. The TCR sequence derives from a man between 18 and 29 years old who had mild COVID-19 (a few samples of this study predate the infection). Cell type and time point are not known. The chain links TRBV20-1 to TRBJ1-1; the D is unclear. Sequences were obtained from PBMCs or a T cell subset sorted from them (not recorded which). CDR3 in DNA: TGCAGTGCTAGAGGAAGAAGGGCTGGCACTGAAGCTTTCTTT. Translated, it gives CSARGRRAGTEAFF.